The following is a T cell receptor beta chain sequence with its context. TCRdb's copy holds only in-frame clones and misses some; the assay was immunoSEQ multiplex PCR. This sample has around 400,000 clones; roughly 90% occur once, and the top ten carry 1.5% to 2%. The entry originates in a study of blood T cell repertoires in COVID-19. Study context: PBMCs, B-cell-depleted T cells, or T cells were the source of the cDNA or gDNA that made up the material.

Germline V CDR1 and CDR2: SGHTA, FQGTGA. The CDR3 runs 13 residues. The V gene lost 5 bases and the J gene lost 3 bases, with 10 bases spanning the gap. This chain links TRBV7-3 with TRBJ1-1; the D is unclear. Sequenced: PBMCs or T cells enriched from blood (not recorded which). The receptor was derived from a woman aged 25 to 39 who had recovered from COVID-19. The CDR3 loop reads CASSTARDTEAFF. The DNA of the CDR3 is TGTGCCAGCAGCACGGCACGGGACACTGAAGCTTTCTTT.